Listed below are T cell receptor beta chains from one sample, sequenced in a study of blood T cell repertoires in COVID-19. Clones were read by immunoSEQ multiplex PCR, and TCRdb kept only the in-frame ones, dropping some. The data contain some 180,000 clones, nearly 90% of them seen just once; the ten biggest clones take up 0.6% to 0.8%. The sequenced sample consisted of peripheral blood. Every receptor here comes from a man in his fifties with acute or convalescent COVID-19. Each CDR3 is given with its conserved first and last residue. Each record gives: V gene, J gene, D gene, clone size, CDR3 protein, CDR3 DNA. The D gene is left open where the match is weak. Clone size is not always given. Where it is, it says once, few, many or a class for expanded clones.

v_call: TRBV9
j_call: TRBJ2-2
d_call: TRBD1
clone_size: .
cdr3_aa: CASRGTGGNTGELFF
cdr3_nt: TGTGCCAGCCGCGGGACAGGGGGGAACACCGGGGAGCTGTTTTTT

v_call: TRBV11-2
j_call: TRBJ2-2
d_call: TRBD1
clone_size: .
cdr3_aa: CASKFNPGQGAGELFF
cdr3_nt: TGTGCCAGCAAATTCAACCCGGGACAGGGGGCCGGGGAGCTGTTTTTT

v_call: TRBV27
j_call: TRBJ1-5
d_call: TRBD1
clone_size: .
cdr3_aa: CASNSGTGANQPQHF
cdr3_nt: TGTGCCAGCAATTCCGGGACAGGGGCAAATCAGCCCCAGCATTTT

v_call: TRBV19
j_call: TRBJ2-3
d_call: .
clone_size: .
cdr3_aa: CASSTRLGTDTQYF
cdr3_nt: TGTGCCAGTAGTACGAGACTAGGCACAGATACGCAGTATTTT

v_call: TRBV4-1
j_call: TRBJ1-4
d_call: .
clone_size: .
cdr3_aa: CASSQEAGKLFF
cdr3_nt: TGCGCCAGCAGCCAAGAAGCCGGTAAACTGTTTTTT

v_call: TRBV7-9
j_call: TRBJ2-3
d_call: TRBD1
clone_size: .
cdr3_aa: CASSPRTGPDTQYF
cdr3_nt: TGTGCCAGCAGCCCCCGGACAGGGCCAGATACGCAGTATTTT

v_call: TRBV10-3
j_call: TRBJ2-7
d_call: TRBD1
clone_size: .
cdr3_aa: CAIREGQGAYEQYF
cdr3_nt: TGTGCCATCAGGGAGGGACAGGGGGCCTACGAGCAGTACTTC

v_call: TRBV11-2
j_call: TRBJ2-2
d_call: .
clone_size: .
cdr3_aa: CASSSHQDRNTGELFF
cdr3_nt: TGTGCCAGCAGCTCCCACCAGGACAGGAACACCGGGGAGCTGTTTTTT

v_call: TRBV4-3
j_call: TRBJ2-2
d_call: TRBD2
clone_size: .
cdr3_aa: CASSPGGWDTGELFF
cdr3_nt: TGCGCCAGCAGCCCCGGGGGGTGGGACACCGGGGAGCTGTTTTTT

v_call: TRBV5-1
j_call: TRBJ2-2
d_call: TRBD1
clone_size: .
cdr3_aa: CASSLDRVLTGELFF
cdr3_nt: TGCGCCAGCAGCCTAGACAGGGTCCTTACCGGGGAGCTGTTTTTT

v_call: TRBV7-9
j_call: TRBJ1-2
d_call: .
clone_size: once
cdr3_aa: CASSSRQPRDYGYTF
cdr3_nt: TGTGCCAGCAGCTCCAGACAGCCCAGGGACTATGGCTACACCTTC

v_call: TRBV7-3
j_call: TRBJ2-1
d_call: TRBD1
clone_size: .
cdr3_aa: CASSQTGVDEQFF
cdr3_nt: TGTGCCAGCAGCCAAACAGGGGTCGATGAGCAGTTCTTC

v_call: TRBV7-3
j_call: TRBJ2-1
d_call: .
clone_size: once
cdr3_aa: CASSLTGTSYNEQFF
cdr3_nt: TGTGCCAGCAGCTTAACAGGGACTTCGTACAATGAGCAGTTCTTC

v_call: TRBV7-2
j_call: TRBJ2-5
d_call: TRBD2
clone_size: .
cdr3_aa: CASSLASGDLQETQYF
cdr3_nt: TGTGCCAGCAGCTTAGCTAGCGGGGACCTCCAAGAGACCCAGTACTTC

v_call: TRBV28
j_call: TRBJ1-1
d_call: TRBD1
clone_size: .
cdr3_aa: CASSSQGADTEAFF
cdr3_nt: TGTGCCAGCAGTTCACAGGGGGCCGACACTGAAGCTTTCTTT

v_call: TRBV5-6
j_call: TRBJ2-2
d_call: .
clone_size: .
cdr3_aa: CASSLKVVSRAGELFF
cdr3_nt: TGTGCCAGCAGCTTGAAGGTAGTTAGCAGGGCCGGGGAGCTGTTTTTT

v_call: TRBV9
j_call: TRBJ1-1
d_call: TRBD1
clone_size: .
cdr3_aa: CASSLGQENTEAFF
cdr3_nt: TGTGCCAGCAGCTTGGGACAGGAGAACACTGAAGCTTTCTTT

v_call: TRBV10-3
j_call: TRBJ1-2
d_call: TRBD1
clone_size: .
cdr3_aa: CAINRQGLYGYTF
cdr3_nt: TGTGCCATCAACCGACAGGGATTGTATGGCTACACCTTC

v_call: TRBV20-1
j_call: TRBJ1-5
d_call: TRBD1
clone_size: .
cdr3_aa: CSASGPDRVGQPQHF
cdr3_nt: TGCAGTGCTAGTGGCCCAGACAGGGTGGGTCAGCCCCAGCATTTT

v_call: TRBV5-6
j_call: TRBJ1-2
d_call: TRBD1
clone_size: .
cdr3_aa: CASSSLTGVDGYTF
cdr3_nt: TGTGCCAGCAGCTCGTTGACAGGGGTCGATGGCTACACCTTC

v_call: TRBV27
j_call: TRBJ2-7
d_call: .
clone_size: .
cdr3_aa: CASIHPSGEQYF
cdr3_nt: TGTGCCAGCATCCACCCCTCCGGGGAGCAGTACTTC

v_call: TRBV7-9
j_call: TRBJ2-7
d_call: TRBD2
clone_size: .
cdr3_aa: CASSFTSGSPLYEQYF
cdr3_nt: TGTGCCAGCAGCTTCACTAGCGGGAGCCCCCTCTACGAGCAGTACTTC

v_call: TRBV27
j_call: TRBJ1-1
d_call: TRBD1
clone_size: .
cdr3_aa: CASTPLGQGAANTEAFF
cdr3_nt: TGTGCCAGCACTCCCTTGGGACAGGGGGCGGCGAACACTGAAGCTTTCTTT

v_call: TRBV10-3
j_call: TRBJ2-1
d_call: TRBD1
clone_size: .
cdr3_aa: CAISWDRSNEQFF
cdr3_nt: TGTGCCATCAGTTGGGACAGGTCCAATGAGCAGTTCTTC